The source of this T cell receptor beta chain is a study of shared clonotypes between healthy human individuals. Background on the study: In total, the donors were a couple of women and a few men aged 18 to 49.

There are 14 residues in the CDR3. Trimming cost V 4 bases and J 2 bases; bases outside gene matches: 3. Germline CDR1 is SGHAT and CDR2 is FQNNGV. Clones were read by immunoSEQ multiplex PCR, and TCRdb kept only the in-frame ones, dropping some. The data hold 2 million or so clones, with about 95% observed a single time. Participating donors were healthy, HIV-negative adults free of recent acute infections or vaccinations. This receptor was identified in a man between 18 and 29 years old in good health. J is TRBJ2-3 and V is TRBV11-2; the match to TRBD2 covers 7 bases. Sequenced sample: naive CD4+ T cells sorted from blood. Sample subset: CD45RA+ positively selected. CDR3 loop: CASSSLADTDTQYF. Written as DNA, the CDR3 is TGTGCCAGCAGCTCCCTAGCGGACACAGATACGCAGTATTTT.